The clone carrying this T cell receptor beta chain was seen only once. Its antigen is unknown. The repertoire was sequenced with immunoSEQ multiplex PCR; TCRdb's copy has only in-frame clones and lacks some. The table includes roughly 150,000 clones, more than 75% detected once. The data were obtained in a study of cytomegalovirus exposure and HLA in healthy donors. Study-wide results and limits: Confirmation in vitro established that three CMV-associated chains were specific for CMV antigens.

The CDR3 spans 16 residues. Germline values: CDR1 SGHRS, CDR2 YFSETQ. The J segment lost 7 bases and the V segment lost 5 bases, leaving 15 bases of the junction unmatched. An approximately 120-subject validation cohort, separate from the 666-subject first cohort, supplied the donors. Sequencing was done on a sample of PBMCs. V usage is TRBV5-1 and J usage is TRBJ2-3; the match to TRBD2 covers 8 bases. The source is a young man in good health and CMV-seropositive. CDR3 amino acids: CASRASGPHSWNTQYF. The CDR3 DNA reads as TGCGCCAGCAGGGCTAGCGGGCCCCACAGTTGGAATACGCAGTATTTT.